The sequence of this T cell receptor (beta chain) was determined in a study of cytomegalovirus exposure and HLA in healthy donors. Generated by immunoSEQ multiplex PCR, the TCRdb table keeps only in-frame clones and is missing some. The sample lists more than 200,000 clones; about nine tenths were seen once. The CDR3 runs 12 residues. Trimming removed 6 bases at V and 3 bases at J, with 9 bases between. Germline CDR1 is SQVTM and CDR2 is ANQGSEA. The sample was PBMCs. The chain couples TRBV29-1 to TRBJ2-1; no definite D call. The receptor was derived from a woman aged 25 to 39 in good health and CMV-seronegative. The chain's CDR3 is CSVKNNYNEQFF. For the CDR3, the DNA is TGCAGCGTCAAGAACAACTACAATGAGCAGTTCTTC.